This T cell receptor (beta chain) is drawn from a study of T cell responses to AZD1222 COVID-19 vaccine. Generated by immunoSEQ multiplex PCR, the TCRdb table keeps only in-frame clones and is missing some. The profile shows roughly 170,000 clones, 88% of them singletons. The CDR3 extends over 13 amino acids. Germline CDR1 and CDR2: SQVTM and ANQGSEA. Losses at the gene ends were 7 bases for V and 4 bases for J; bases not matched to a gene: 6. The starting material was peripheral blood, obtained on day 0 of AZD1222 vaccination. The source is an adult in good health. The chain uses TRBV29-1 and TRBJ1-5, with 8 bases identical to TRBD1. CDR3 protein: CSAGDRKNQPQHF. The CDR3 region has the DNA TGCAGCGCGGGGGACAGGAAAAATCAGCCCCAGCATTTT.